This T cell receptor (beta chain) was observed in a study of T cells in Graves' hyperthyroidism and ophthalmopathy. Uncontrolled infection, other autoimmune disease, pregnancy and lactation each barred patients from inclusion. Germline CDR1 LGHDT, CDR2 YNNKEL (reference sequence). Trimming cost V 0 bases and J 1 base; bases outside gene matches: 5. There are 16 residues in the CDR3. About this clonotype: Its antigen remains unknown.

Study results and caveats: Blood also held most thyroid clonotypes expanded beyond 0.001.

What was amplified from RNA transcripts were TCR beta CDR3 regions. Using the HTBI primer set, a first-round RT-PCR was run on the TCR CDR3. Using its own MiXCR run on the multiplex PCR reads, TCRdb lists one record per CDR3 protein. The sample lists about 740,000 distinct CDR3 sequences; less than 15% were seen once. This TCR came from a woman under 30 with Graves' hyperthyroidism. This chain joins TRBV3-1 and TRBJ2-5; TRBD1 aligns across 7 bases. Material for sequencing was blood. CDR3 sequence (DNA): TGTGCCAGCAGCCAAGATTACCGGGACAGCCAAGAGACCCAGTACTTC. Translation: CASSQDYRDSQETQYF.